The 20 T cell receptor beta chains in this list originate from one sample, sequenced in a study of blood T cells in healthy people across ages. The use of a sample-barcoded 5' primer and a J-beta primer mix characterized a second PCR of about 6 to 12 cycles. Each CDR3 protein gets one entry after TCRdb re-called the 5' RACE reads with MiXCR. Altogether around 1,500,000 distinct CDR3 sequences are present, 28% being singletons, with the ten largest covering roughly 8%. The specimen sequenced was blood. These TCRs come from a woman aged 30 to 39 in good health.

V gene TRBV20-1 combines with J gene TRBJ2-7, with D maybe TRBD2 (5 bases). The V end lost 3 bases, the J end lost 2 bases, and 14 bases lay between the germline ends. The CDR3 covers 14 residues. CDR1 is DFQATT, CDR2 SNEGSKA, per germline (reference sequence). The CDR3 sequence: CSARPSGRTYEQYF. The CDR3 DNA follows: TGCAGTGCTAGGCCGAGCGGTAGGACCTACGAGCAGTACTTC.

This clonotype was counted a few times. The rearrangement uses TRBV20-1 and TRBJ1-2; 7 nucleotides line up with TRBD1. The germline gives CDR1 DFQATT, CDR2 SNEGSKA (reference sequence). The CDR3 extends over 15 amino acids. V gave up 3 bases and J gave up 2 bases; unmatched junction bases: 9. The CDR3 region has the DNA TGCAGTGCTAGCTCCCCCGCGGGACAGAACTATGGCTACACCTTC. Its protein is CSASSPAGQNYGYTF.

This clonotype has just a few counts. This sequence joins TRBV7-3 and TRBJ2-3, with 7 bases aligning to TRBD1. From germline, CDR1 is SGHTA and CDR2 FQGTGA. V shed 5 bases, J shed 0 bases, and the junction held 5 bases outside the gene matches. The CDR3 totals 15 residues. This chain's CDR3 is CASSPGQKSTDTQYF. In nucleotides, the CDR3 is TGTGCCAGCAGCCCGGGACAGAAGAGCACAGATACGCAGTATTTT.

The V and J genes are TRBV5-1 and TRBJ2-2; D may be TRBD1 (5 bases). The CDR3 sequence is 15 residues long. The germline gives CDR1 SGHRS, CDR2 YFSETQ. V lost 0 bases and J 5 bases, leaving 11 bases between the germline ends. CDR3: CASSLGQMKTGELFF. DNA for the CDR3: TGCGCCAGCAGCTTGGGACAGATGAAGACCGGGGAGCTGTTTTTT.

This clonotype was seen more than once but under ten times. The chain couples TRBV24-1 to TRBJ2-1, with D tentatively TRBD1 (6 bases). The CDR3 extends over 13 amino acids. CDR1 and CDR2 (germline): KGHDR, SFDVKD. The V end lost 7 bases, the J end lost 8 bases, and 14 bases lay between the germline ends. The DNA for the CDR3 is TGTGCCACCAGCGTAGGGACATCTTATGAGCAGTTCTTC. This encodes CATSVGTSYEQFF.

CDR3 residues: CASSLGEDGGYTF. The CDR3 DNA follows: TGCGCCAGCAGCTTAGGTGAGGACGGAGGCTACACCTTC. The chain is built from TRBV5-1 and TRBJ1-2; no clear D gene. The germline V gene has CDR1 SGHRS and CDR2 YFSETQ. CDR3 length: 13 residues. Trimming took 2 bases from V and 8 from J, leaving 13 bases between them.

The V and J genes are TRBV27 and TRBJ2-1; 10 nucleotides align to TRBD2. V gave up 5 bases and J gave up 6 bases; unmatched junction bases: 7. This CDR3 is built from 15 residues. CDR1 and CDR2 (germline): MNHEY, SMNVEV (reference sequence). CDR3 region: CASSRAGGPFNEQFF. Written as DNA, the CDR3 is TGTGCCAGCAGTAGAGCGGGAGGGCCCTTCAATGAGCAGTTCTTC.

The table lists this clonotype with many counts. J is TRBJ2-7 and V is TRBV20-1; tentatively, D is TRBD1 or TRBD2 (6 bases each). From germline, CDR1 is DFQATT and CDR2 SNEGSKA (reference sequence). With 6 bases removed from V and 2 bases from J, the gap between germline ends came to 17 bases. The CDR3 loop spans 14 amino acids. The CDR3 region is CSANPMGGAYEQYF. Here the CDR3 DNA reads TGCAGTGCGAACCCGATGGGGGGCGCCTACGAGCAGTACTTC.

J is TRBJ2-5 and V is TRBV5-1; maybe TRBD2 (5 bases). The CDR3 runs to 15 residues. In germline, CDR1 is SGHRS, CDR2 YFSETQ. V lost 0 bases to trimming and J lost 3 bases, with 12 bases between them. The CDR3 protein is CASSLGGSSEETQYF. DNA for the CDR3: TGCGCCAGCAGCTTGGGAGGGAGCTCCGAAGAGACCCAGTACTTC.

V usage is TRBV28 and J usage is TRBJ2-1; D possibly corresponds to TRBD1 (6 bases). Germline values: CDR1 MDHEN, CDR2 SYDVKM. The V end lost 6 bases, the J end lost 6 bases, and 18 bases lay between the germline ends. The length of the CDR3 is 15 residues. CDR3 protein: CASSRWGRGGNEQFF. The CDR3 DNA reads TGTGCCAGCAGCAGGTGGGGGCGAGGGGGCAATGAGCAGTTCTTC.

This clonotype was seen at least ten times. The gene calls are TRBV6-6 and TRBJ1-5; D is uncertain. The CDR3 contains 13 residues. V was pared by 0 bases and J by 4 bases, with 4 bases between. Germline V gives CDR1 MNHNY, CDR2 SVGAGI (reference sequence). Written as DNA, the CDR3 is TGTGCCAGCAGTTACTCCAATAATCAGCCCCAGCATTTT. Translation: CASSYSNNQPQHF.

This sequence joins TRBV5-1 and TRBJ2-1; D possibly corresponds to TRBD2 (5 bases). The CDR3 extends over 13 amino acids. Looked up from germline, CDR1 is SGHRS and CDR2 is YFSETQ. Trimming removed 0 bases from V and 9 bases from J, with 10 bases in between. In DNA, the CDR3 is TGCGCCAGCAGCTTGGGGCTAGCAAGTGAGCAGTTCTTC. Its protein is CASSLGLASEQFF.

At least ten counts were recorded for this clonotype. The chain couples TRBV6-2 or TRBV6-3 to TRBJ2-7; D assignment may be TRBD1 or TRBD2 (5 bases each). The germline V and J ends were trimmed by 2 bases and 1 base, with 12 bases remaining between them. This CDR3 spans 15 amino acids. Germline V lookup: CDR1 MNHEY, CDR2 SVGEGT. The CDR3, as DNA: TGTGCCAGCAGTTACAATTGGGACGGTTCCTACGAGCAGTACTTC. Its translation is CASSYNWDGSYEQYF.

About this clonotype itself: This clone may be a read error of a much larger clone one base away. V usage is TRBV7-6 and J usage is TRBJ1-2; perhaps TRBD1 as D (5 bases). Trimming removed 5 bases at V and 8 bases at J, with 12 bases between. Germline loops: CDR1 SGHVS, CDR2 FNYEAQ. This CDR3 spans 12 amino acids. CDR3 nucleotides: TGTGCCAGCAGCGCAAGTCGGGGGGGCTACACCTTC. Translated: CASSASRGGYTF.

The chain links TRBV3-1 to TRBJ1-6, with 7 bases lining up with TRBD1. V dropped 1 base and J dropped 11; count of bases not matched to a gene: 5. This CDR3 has 14 amino acids. Per the germline V gene, CDR1 is LGHDT and CDR2 is YNNKEL (reference sequence). The CDR3, as DNA: TGTGCCAGCAGCCAAGTCAGGGGGGTTGCACCCCTCCACTTT. Its translation is CASSQVRGVAPLHF.

This clonotype was seen only a few times. This rearrangement joins TRBV6-6 to TRBJ1-6, with D uncertain. Trimming left V 4 bases short and J 9 bases short, with 13 bases between. The length of the CDR3 is 14 residues. The germline V gene encodes CDR1 MNHNY and CDR2 SVGAGI (reference sequence). CDR3 in DNA: TGTGCCAGCAGTTTAGGAGGCGGGAGTTCACCCCTCCACTTT. Its translation: CASSLGGGSSPLHF.

This clonotype was picked up a small number of times. J is TRBJ2-3 and V is TRBV2; 7 nucleotides match TRBD2. Germline CDR1 is SNHLY and CDR2 is FYNNEI. This CDR3 has 15 amino acids. V shed 6 bases, J shed 6 bases, and the junction held 12 bases outside the gene matches. Written as DNA, the CDR3 is TGTGCCAGCAGCTCCCGGGACGGGGGGACGGATACGCAGTATTTT. Translation gives CASSSRDGGTDTQYF.

The chain uses TRBV7-2 and TRBJ2-1; TRBD1 matches 10 bases. Germline V gives CDR1 SGHTA, CDR2 FQGNSA. The CDR3 runs to 16 residues. The J segment lost 8 bases and the V segment lost 5 bases, leaving 12 bases of the junction unmatched. The chain's CDR3 is CASSRSRTGGSYEQFF. CDR3 DNA: TGTGCCAGCAGCCGGAGCCGGACAGGGGGTTCATATGAGCAGTTCTTC. The whole variable domain, remainder taken from reference TRBV7-2 and TRBJ2-1, is GAGVSQSPSNKVTEKGKDVELRCDPISGHTALYWYRQSLGQGLEFLIYFQGNSAPDKSGLPSDRFSAERTGGSVSTLTIQRTQQEDSAVYLCASSRSRTGGSYEQFFGPGTRLTVL.

This chain joins TRBV20-1 and TRBJ1-1; 7 bases map to TRBD1. Germline V lookup: CDR1 DFQATT, CDR2 SNEGSKA (reference sequence). After removal of 7 bases from V and 3 bases from J, the junction contained 20 bases not matched to a gene. The CDR3 totals 17 residues. The DNA of the CDR3 is TGCAGTGTCGATGGGAACGGACAGGCTTTTATCGACACTGAAGCTTTCTTT. Amino acid sequence: CSVDGNGQAFIDTEAFF.

The chain joins TRBV11-3 to TRBJ2-7, with D possibly called TRBD1 or TRBD2 (5 bases each). CDR3 size: 14 residues. Germline CDR1 and CDR2: SGHNT and YENEEA. The V and J ends lost 3 bases and 6 bases respectively, with 15 bases between them. The CDR3: CASSLTGTSTEQYF. The CDR3, as DNA: TGTGCCAGCAGCTTGACCGGGACCTCCACCGAGCAGTACTTC.